A single T cell receptor beta chain is shown here with its context. CDR1 is SGHDN and CDR2 is FVKESK in the germline V gene. Trimming stripped 0 bases from V and 4 bases from J, with 10 bases between. This CDR3 has 14 amino acids. CD8 cells classed as naive were CD45RO-negative and positively selected for CCR7, excluding terminally differentiated effector memory CD45RA+ cells. The sample originates from a study of shared clonotypes between healthy human individuals. The assay was run at deep level. Libraries were prepared by immunoSEQ multiplex PCR; TCRdb keeps only in-frame clonotypes and omits some of them. The sample lists around 600,000 clones, 85% to 95% occurring once.

This chain joins TRBV14 and TRBJ2-7; D not resolved. Sample: naive CD8+ T cells sorted from blood. The source of this sequence is a woman in her thirties in good health. CDR3 bases: TGTGCCAGCAGCCAAGATATGGCAGAATACGAGCAGTACTTC. It specifies CASSQDMAEYEQYF.